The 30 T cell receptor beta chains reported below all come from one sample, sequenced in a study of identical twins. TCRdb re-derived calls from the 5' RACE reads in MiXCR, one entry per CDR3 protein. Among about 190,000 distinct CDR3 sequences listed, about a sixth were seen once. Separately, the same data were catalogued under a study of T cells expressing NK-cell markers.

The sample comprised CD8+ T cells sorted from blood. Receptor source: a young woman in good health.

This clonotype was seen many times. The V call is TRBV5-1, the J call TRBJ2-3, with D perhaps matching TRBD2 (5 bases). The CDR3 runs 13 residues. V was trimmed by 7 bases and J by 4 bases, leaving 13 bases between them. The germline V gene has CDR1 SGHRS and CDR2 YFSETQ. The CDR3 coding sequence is TGCGCCAGCTCCGCGGACTCGCCAGATACGCAGTATTTT. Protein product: CASSADSPDTQYF.

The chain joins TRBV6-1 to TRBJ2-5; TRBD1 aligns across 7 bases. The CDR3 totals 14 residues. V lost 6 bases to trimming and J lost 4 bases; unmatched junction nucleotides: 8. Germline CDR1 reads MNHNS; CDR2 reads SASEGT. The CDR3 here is CASSRQGPRETQYF. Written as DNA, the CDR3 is TGTGCCAGCAGCAGACAGGGTCCTCGAGAGACCCAGTACTTC.

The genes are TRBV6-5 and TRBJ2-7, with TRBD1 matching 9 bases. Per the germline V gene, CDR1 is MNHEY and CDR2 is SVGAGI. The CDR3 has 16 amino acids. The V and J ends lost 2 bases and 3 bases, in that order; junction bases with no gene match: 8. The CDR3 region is CASSYRLQGANYEQYF. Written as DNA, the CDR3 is TGTGCCAGCAGTTACCGGTTACAGGGGGCTAACTACGAGCAGTACTTC.

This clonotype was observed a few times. The DNA for the CDR3 is TGTGCCAGCAGCCAAGAATTCTTGTTCTCCTACGAGCAGTACTTC. As protein: CASSQEFLFSYEQYF. The genes are TRBV3-1 and TRBJ2-7; D unclear. Germline CDR1 is LGHDT and CDR2 is YNNKEL (reference sequence). The CDR3 spans 15 residues. The ends were cut back, 0 bases at V and 0 bases at J, with 9 bases in the middle.

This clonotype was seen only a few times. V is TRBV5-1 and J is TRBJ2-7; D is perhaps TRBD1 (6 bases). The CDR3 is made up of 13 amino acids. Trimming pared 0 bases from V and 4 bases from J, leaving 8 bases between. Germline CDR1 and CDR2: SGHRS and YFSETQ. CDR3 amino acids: CASSLAQGYEQYF. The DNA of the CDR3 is TGCGCCAGCAGCTTGGCCCAGGGGTACGAGCAGTACTTC.

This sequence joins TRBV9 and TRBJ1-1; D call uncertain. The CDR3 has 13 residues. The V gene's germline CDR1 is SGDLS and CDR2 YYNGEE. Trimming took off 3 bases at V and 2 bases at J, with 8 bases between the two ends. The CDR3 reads CASSARPNTEAFF. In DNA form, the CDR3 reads TGTGCCAGCAGCGCCCGACCCAACACTGAAGCTTTCTTT.

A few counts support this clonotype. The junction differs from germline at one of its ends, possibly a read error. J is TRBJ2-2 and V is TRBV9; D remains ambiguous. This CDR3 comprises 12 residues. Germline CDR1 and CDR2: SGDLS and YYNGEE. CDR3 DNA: TGTGCCAGCAGCGTATCGTACGGGCAGCTGTTTTTT. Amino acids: CASSVSYGQLFF.

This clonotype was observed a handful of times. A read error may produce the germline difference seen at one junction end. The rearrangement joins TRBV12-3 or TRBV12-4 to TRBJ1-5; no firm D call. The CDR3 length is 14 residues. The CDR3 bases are TGTGCAAGCACGGGAGCTAATAGCAATCAGCCCCAGCATTTT. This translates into CASTGANSNQPQHF.

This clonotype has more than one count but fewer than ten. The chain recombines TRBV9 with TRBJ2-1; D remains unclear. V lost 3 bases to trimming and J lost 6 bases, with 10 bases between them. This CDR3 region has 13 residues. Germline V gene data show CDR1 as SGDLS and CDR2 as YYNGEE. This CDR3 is CASSALRVNEQFF. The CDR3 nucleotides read TGTGCCAGCAGCGCCCTCCGGGTCAATGAGCAGTTCTTC.

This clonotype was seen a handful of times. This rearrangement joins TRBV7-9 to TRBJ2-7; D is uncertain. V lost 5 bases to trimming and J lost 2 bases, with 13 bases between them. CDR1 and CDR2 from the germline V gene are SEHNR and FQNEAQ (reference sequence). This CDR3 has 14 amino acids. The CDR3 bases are TGTGCCAGCAGCCAAGCCCACCACCCCTACGAGCAGTACTTC. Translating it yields CASSQAHHPYEQYF.

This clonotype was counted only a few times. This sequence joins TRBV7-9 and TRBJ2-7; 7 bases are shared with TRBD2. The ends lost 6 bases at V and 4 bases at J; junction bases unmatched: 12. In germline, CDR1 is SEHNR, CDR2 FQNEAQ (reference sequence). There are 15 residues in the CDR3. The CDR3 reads CASRPPWAGDYEQYF. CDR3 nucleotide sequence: TGTGCCAGCAGACCTCCTTGGGCGGGAGATTACGAGCAGTACTTC.

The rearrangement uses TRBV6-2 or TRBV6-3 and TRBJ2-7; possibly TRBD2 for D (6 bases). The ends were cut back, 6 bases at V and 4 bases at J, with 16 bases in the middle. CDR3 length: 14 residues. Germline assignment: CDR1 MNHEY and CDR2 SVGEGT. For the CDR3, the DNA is TGTGCCAGCAGAAAAAGGACGGACTATTACGAGCAGTACTTC. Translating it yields CASRKRTDYYEQYF.

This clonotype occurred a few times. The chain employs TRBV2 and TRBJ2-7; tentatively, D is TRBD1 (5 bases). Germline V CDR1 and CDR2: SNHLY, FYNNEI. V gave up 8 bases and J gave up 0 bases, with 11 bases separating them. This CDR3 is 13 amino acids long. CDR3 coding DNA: TGTGCCAGCGGGCAGGGTTTCTCCTACGAGCAGTACTTC. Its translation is CASGQGFSYEQYF.

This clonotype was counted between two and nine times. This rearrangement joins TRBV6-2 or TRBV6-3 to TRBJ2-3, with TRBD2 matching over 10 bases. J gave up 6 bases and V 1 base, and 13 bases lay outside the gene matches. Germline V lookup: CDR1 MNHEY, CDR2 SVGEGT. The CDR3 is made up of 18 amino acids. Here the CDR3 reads CASSYLVPSGSSEDTQYF. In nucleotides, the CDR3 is TGTGCCAGCAGTTACTTGGTTCCTAGCGGGAGTTCTGAGGATACGCAGTATTTT.

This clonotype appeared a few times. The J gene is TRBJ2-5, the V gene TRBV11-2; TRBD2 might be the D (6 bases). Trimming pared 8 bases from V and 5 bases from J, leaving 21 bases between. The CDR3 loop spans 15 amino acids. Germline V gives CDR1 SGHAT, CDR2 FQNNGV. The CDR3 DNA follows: TGTGCCAGCGGTTGGGGTGGCGGGGTTGTCGAGACCCAGTACTTC. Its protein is CASGWGGGVVETQYF. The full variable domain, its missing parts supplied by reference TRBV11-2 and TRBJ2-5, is EAGVAQSPRYKIIEKRQSVAFWCNPISGHATLYWYQQILGQGPKLLIQFQNNGVVDDSQLPKDRFSAERLKGVDSTLKIQPAKLEDSAVYLCASGWGGGVVETQYFGPGTRLLVL.

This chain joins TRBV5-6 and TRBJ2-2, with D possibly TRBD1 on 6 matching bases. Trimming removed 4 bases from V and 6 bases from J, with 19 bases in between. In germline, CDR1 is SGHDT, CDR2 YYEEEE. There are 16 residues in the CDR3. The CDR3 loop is CASSLQGPELAGELFF. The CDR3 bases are TGTGCCAGCAGCCTACAGGGTCCCGAGTTGGCCGGGGAGCTGTTTTTT.

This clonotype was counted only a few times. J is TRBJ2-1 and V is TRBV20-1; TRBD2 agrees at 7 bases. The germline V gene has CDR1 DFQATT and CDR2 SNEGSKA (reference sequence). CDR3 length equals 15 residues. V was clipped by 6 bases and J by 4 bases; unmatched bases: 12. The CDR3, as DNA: TGCAGTGCGAGACCCCGGGACTATGAGTACAATGAGCAGTTCTTC. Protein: CSARPRDYEYNEQFF.

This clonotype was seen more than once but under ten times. CDR3 bases: TGTGCCAGCAGTCCAATGATCTCGGCCTACGAGCAGTACTTC. This gives the protein CASSPMISAYEQYF. The chain couples TRBV12-3 or TRBV12-4 to TRBJ2-7, with D hard to call. This CDR3 is 14 amino acids long. V dropped 5 bases and J dropped 2 bases, with 13 bases sitting between them.

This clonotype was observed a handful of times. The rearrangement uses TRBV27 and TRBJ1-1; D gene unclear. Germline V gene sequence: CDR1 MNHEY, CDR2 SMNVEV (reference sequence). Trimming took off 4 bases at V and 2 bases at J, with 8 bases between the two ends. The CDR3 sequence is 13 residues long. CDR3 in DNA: TGTGCCAGCAGTTCAAAGATTAACACTGAAGCTTTCTTT. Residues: CASSSKINTEAFF.

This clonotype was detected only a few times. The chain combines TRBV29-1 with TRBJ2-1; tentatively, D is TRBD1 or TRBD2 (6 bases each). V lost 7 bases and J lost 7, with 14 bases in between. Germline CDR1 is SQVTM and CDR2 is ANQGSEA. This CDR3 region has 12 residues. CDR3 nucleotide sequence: TGCAGCGCCCCGTGGGGGGCAAATGAGCAGTTCTTC. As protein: CSAPWGANEQFF.

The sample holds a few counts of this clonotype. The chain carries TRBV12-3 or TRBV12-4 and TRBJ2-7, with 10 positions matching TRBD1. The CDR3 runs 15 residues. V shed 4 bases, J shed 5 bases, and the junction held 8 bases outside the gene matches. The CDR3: CASSSPGQGYHEQYF. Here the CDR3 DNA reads TGTGCCAGCAGTTCCCCGGGACAGGGGTACCACGAGCAGTACTTC.

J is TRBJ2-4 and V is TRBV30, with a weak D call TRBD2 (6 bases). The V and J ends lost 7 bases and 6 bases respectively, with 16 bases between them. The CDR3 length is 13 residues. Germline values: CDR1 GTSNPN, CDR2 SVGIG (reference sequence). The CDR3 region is CALIPGSVNIQYF. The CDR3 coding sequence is TGTGCCTTAATCCCCGGGAGCGTAAACATTCAGTACTTC.

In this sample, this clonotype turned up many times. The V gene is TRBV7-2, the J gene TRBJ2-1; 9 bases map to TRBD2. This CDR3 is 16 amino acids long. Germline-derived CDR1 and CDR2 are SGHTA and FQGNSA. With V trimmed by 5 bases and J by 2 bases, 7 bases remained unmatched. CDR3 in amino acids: CASSVSGRSPYNEQFF. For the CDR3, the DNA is TGTGCCAGCAGCGTAAGCGGGAGGTCCCCCTACAATGAGCAGTTCTTC.

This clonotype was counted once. CDR3 amino acids: CASSDRDREEDTIYF. In DNA form, the CDR3 reads TGTGCCAGCAGCGACCGGGACAGGGAAGAGGACACCATATATTTT. The chain couples TRBV21-1 to TRBJ1-3; TRBD1, the D gene given by the table, was not confirmed from the DNA. TRBV21-1 is deemed a pseudogene. CDR3 length: 15 amino acids.

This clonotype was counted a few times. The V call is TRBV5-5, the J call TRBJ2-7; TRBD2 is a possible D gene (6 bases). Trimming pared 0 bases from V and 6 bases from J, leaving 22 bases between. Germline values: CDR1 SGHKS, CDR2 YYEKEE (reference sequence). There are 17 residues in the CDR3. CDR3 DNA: TGTGCCAGCAGCTTGGATGGGGGACTCAGCGGTCTTATCGAGCAGTACTTC. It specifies CASSLDGGLSGLIEQYF.

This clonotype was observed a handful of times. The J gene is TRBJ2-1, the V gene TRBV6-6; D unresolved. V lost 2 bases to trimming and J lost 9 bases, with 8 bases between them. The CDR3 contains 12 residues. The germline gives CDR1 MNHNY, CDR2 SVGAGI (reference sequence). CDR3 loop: CASSYDSSEQFF. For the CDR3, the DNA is TGTGCCAGCAGTTACGACTCGAGTGAGCAGTTCTTC.

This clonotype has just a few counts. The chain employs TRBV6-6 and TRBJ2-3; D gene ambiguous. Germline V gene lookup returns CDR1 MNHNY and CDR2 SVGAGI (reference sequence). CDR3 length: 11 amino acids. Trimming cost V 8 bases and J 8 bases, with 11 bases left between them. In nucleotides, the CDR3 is TGTGCCAGCTTAGCTGGGTCTACGCAGTATTTT. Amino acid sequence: CASLAGSTQYF.

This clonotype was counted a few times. The chain's CDR3 is CASSLGGQLFYEQYF. The CDR3 DNA reads as TGTGCCAGCAGCTTAGGGGGACAGCTATTCTACGAGCAGTACTTC. The chain links TRBV13 to TRBJ2-7; 7 bases align to TRBD1. This CDR3 has 15 amino acids. V was pared by 0 bases and J by 3 bases, with 5 bases of the junction left unmatched. From germline, CDR1 is PRHDT and CDR2 FYEKMQ (reference sequence).

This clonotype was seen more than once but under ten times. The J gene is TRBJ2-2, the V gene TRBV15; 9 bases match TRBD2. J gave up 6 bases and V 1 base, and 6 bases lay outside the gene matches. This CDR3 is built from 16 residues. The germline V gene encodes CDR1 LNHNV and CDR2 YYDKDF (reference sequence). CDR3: CATSRGVSGSAGELFF. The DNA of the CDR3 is TGTGCCACCAGCAGAGGGGTTAGCGGGAGTGCCGGGGAGCTGTTTTTT.

In DNA form, the CDR3 reads TGTGCCAGCAGGCAAAACCTTCAGGGGTACGAGCAGTACTTC. This gives the protein CASRQNLQGYEQYF. The rearrangement joins TRBV3-1 to TRBJ2-7; D might be TRBD1 (6 bases). V gave up 6 bases and J gave up 4 bases, with 16 bases separating them. This CDR3 region has 14 residues. Germline V gene lookup returns CDR1 LGHDT and CDR2 YNNKEL (reference sequence).